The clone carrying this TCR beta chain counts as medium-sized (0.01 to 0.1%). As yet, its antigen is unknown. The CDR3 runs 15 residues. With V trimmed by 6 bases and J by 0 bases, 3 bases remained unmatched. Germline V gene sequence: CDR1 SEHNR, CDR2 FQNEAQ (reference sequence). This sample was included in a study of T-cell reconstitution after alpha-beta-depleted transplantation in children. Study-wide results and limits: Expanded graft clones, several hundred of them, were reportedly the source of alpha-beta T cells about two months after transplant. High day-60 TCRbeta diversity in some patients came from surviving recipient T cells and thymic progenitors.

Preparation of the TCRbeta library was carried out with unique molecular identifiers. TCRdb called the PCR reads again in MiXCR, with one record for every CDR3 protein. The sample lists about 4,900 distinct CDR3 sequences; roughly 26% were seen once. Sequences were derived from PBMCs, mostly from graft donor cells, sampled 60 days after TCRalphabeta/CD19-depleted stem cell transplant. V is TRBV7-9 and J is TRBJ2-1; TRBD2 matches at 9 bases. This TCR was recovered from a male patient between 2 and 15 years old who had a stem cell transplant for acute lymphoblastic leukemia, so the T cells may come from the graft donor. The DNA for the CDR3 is TGTGCCAGCAGATTTAGCGGGAGCTCCTACAATGAGCAGTTCTTC. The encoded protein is CASRFSGSSYNEQFF.